A selection of T cell receptor beta chains follows, all from one sample in a study of blood T cell repertoires in COVID-19. TCRdb's table, derived via immunoSEQ multiplex PCR, lists solely in-frame clones and lacks some. The top ten clones hold around 5.2% of a sample with 90,000 or so clones, about 89% of them seen once. The sequenced sample consisted of peripheral blood. Receptors were obtained from a man in his 60s with COVID-19, enrolled during active disease. Each CDR3 is given with its conserved first and last residue. A D gene is named only where the DNA matches it firmly. Clone size is given for some rows only: seen once, a few or many times, or a class if the clone is expanded.

clone_size d_call j_call v_call cdr3_nt cdr3_aa
. . TRBJ2-3 TRBV7-9 TGTGCCAGCAGCTCCTCCGTCTCAGGGGGCACAGATACGCAGTATTTT CASSSSVSGGTDTQYF
once . TRBJ2-1 TRBV14 TGTGCCAGCAGCCAAGATCGGGGTAGCGTGTACAATGAGCAGTTCTTC CASSQDRGSVYNEQFF
. . TRBJ1-6 TRBV3-1/TRBV3-2 TGTGCCAGCAGCCAAGAAGGGGGGGCTGGTTCACCCCTCCACTTT CASSQEGGAGSPLHF
. . TRBJ1-2 TRBV5-6 TGTGCCAGCAGCCCGAACAGGGATGACTATGGCTACACCTTC CASSPNRDDYGYTF
once . TRBJ1-1 TRBV5-1 TGCGCCAGCAGCCTAACAGAGTCCACTGAAGCTTTCTTT CASSLTESTEAFF
. TRBD1 TRBJ1-2 TRBV11-2 TGTGCCAGCAGCCGGGACAGCACTTCCTATGGCTACACCTTC CASSRDSTSYGYTF
. . TRBJ2-7 TRBV6-6 TGTGCCAGCAGTTCGGGGGCCTACGAGCAGTACTTC CASSSGAYEQYF
. . TRBJ2-1 TRBV7-9 TGTGCCAGCAGCTTAATGGGAACTAGCTCCTACAATGAGCAGTTCTTC CASSLMGTSSYNEQFF
. . TRBJ1-1 TRBV6-5 TGTGCCAGCAGTTACTCTGACAGCAACACTGAAGCTTTCTTT CASSYSDSNTEAFF
. TRBD1 TRBJ2-1 TRBV11-2 TGTGCCAGCAGCTTTGACAGGGGAACCGATGAGCAGTTCTTC CASSFDRGTDEQFF
. TRBD1 TRBJ2-7 TRBV28 TGTGCCAGCAGTCTATCGGGACAGGGGGGTAGAGACGAGCAGTACTTC CASSLSGQGGRDEQYF
. . TRBJ1-4 TRBV30 TGTGCCATTTCGTTACTGAATAATGAAAAACTGTTTTTT CAISLLNNEKLFF
. TRBD1 TRBJ2-7 TRBV15 TGTGCCACCAGCAGACCACAGGGGGTGATCTACGAGCAGTACTTC CATSRPQGVIYEQYF
. TRBD2 TRBJ2-7 TRBV4-2 TGTGCCAGCAGCCAAGAGGGAACTAGCGGTAGTTACGAGCAGTACTTC CASSQEGTSGSYEQYF
few TRBD2 TRBJ2-1 TRBV10-2 TGCGCCAGCAGTACTAGCGGGAGTGAGTTCTTC CASSTSGSEFF
. . TRBJ1-2 TRBV30 TGTGCCTGGAGAGATTGGTATAGCTATGGCTACACCTTC CAWRDWYSYGYTF
. . TRBJ2-7 TRBV6-5 TGTGCCAGCGGACGGACACCTGTATACGAGCAGTACTTC CASGRTPVYEQYF